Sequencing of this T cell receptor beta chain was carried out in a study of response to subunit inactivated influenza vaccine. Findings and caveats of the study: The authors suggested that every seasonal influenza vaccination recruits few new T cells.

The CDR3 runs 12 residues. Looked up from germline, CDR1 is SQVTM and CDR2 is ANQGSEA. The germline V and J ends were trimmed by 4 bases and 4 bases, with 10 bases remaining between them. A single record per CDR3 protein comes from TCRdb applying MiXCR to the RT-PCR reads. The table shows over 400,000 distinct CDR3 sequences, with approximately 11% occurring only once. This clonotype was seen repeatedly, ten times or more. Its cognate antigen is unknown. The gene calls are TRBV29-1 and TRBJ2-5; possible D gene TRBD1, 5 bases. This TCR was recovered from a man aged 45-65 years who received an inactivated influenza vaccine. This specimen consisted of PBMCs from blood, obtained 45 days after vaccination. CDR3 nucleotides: TGCAGCGTTGTAGGGGCAGCAGAGACCCAGTACTTC. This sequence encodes CSVVGAAETQYF.